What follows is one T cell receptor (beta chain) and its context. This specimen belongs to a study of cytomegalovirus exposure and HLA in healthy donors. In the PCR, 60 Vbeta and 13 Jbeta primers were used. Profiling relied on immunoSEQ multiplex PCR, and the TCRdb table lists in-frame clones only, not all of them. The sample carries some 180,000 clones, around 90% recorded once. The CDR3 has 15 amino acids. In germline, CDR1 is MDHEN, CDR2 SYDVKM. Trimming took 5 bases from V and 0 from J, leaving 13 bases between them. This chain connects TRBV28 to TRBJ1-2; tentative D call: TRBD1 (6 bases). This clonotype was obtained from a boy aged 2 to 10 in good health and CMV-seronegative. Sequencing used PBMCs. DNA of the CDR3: TGTGCCAGCAGTGGCGGGAGGGGGGCTAACTATGGCTACACCTTC. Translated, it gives CASSGGRGANYGYTF.